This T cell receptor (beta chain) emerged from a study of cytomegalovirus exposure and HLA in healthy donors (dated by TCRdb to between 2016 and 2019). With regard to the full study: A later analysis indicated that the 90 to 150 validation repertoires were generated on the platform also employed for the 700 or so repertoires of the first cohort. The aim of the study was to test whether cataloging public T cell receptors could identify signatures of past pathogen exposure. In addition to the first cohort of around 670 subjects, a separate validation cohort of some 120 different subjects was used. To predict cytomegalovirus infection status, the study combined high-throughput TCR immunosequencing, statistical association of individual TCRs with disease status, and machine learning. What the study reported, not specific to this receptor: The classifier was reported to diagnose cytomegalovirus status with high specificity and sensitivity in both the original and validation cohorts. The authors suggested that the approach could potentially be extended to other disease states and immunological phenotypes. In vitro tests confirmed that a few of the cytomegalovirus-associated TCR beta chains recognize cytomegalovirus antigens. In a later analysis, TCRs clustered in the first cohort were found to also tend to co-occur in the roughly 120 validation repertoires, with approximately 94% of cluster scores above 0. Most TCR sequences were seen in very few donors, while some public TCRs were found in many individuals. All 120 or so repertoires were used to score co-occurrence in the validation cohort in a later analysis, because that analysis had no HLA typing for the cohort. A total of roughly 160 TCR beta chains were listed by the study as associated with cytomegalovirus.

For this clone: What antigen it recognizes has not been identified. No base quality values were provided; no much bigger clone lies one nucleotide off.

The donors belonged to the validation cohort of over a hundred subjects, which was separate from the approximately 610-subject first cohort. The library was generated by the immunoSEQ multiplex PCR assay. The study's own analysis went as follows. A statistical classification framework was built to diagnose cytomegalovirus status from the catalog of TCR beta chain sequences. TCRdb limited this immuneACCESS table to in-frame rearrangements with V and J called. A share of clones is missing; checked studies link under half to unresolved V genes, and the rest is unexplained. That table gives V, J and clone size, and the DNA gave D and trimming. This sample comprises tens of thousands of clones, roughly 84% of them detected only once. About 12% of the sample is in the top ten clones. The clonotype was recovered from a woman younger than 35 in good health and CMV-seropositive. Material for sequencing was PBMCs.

The CDR3 is CASSFLPVPIFQPQHF. The nucleotide sequence is given as TGTGCCAGCAGCTTTTTGCCGGTACCCATTTTTCAGCCCCAGCATTTT. This chain is built from TRBV7-2 and TRBJ1-5; the D gene cannot be named for sure. The CDR3 contains 16 residues, cysteine and phenylalanine counted. Only the CDR3 region is kept as DNA, spanning 48 bases read in frame from base 1. Trimming takes 3 bases from V and 6 bases from J, and the germline ends sit 18 bases apart. The germline V gene sets CDR1 to SGHTA and CDR2 to FQGNSA.